This is a list of T cell receptor beta chains from one sample in a study of T cell responses to AZD1222 COVID-19 vaccine. Produced via immunoSEQ multiplex PCR; TCRdb's table is partial and in-frame only. The data show approximately 71,000 clones, approximately 91% seen once. The sample was peripheral blood, taken on day 0 of AZD1222 vaccination. These receptors originate from an adult in good health. Each CDR3 is given with its conserved first and last residue. D genes are given only for firm matches. Size values are once, few and many counts, or a class for expanded clones, and some rows have none.

abundance	d_gene	v_gene	j_gene	CDR3nt	CDR3aa
.	TRBD2	TRBV30	TRBJ2-2	TGTGCCTGGAGTGTAGGTAGCGGGAGAATCGGGGAGCTGTTTTTT	CAWSVGSGRIGELFF
.	.	TRBV19	TRBJ1-1	TGTGCCAGTAGGCCACCCGGGGCCGGCTACCTTTTGGCCGCTGAAGCTTTCTTT	CASRPPGAGYLLAAEAFF
.	.	TRBV5-8	TRBJ1-2	TGTGCCAGCAGCTTGGCGCCTAATTATGGCTACACCTTC	CASSLAPNYGYTF
.	.	TRBV2	TRBJ2-7	TGTGCCAGCAGTGAGAACCTCCAGCAGTACTTC	CASSENLQQYF
.	TRBD2	TRBV7-9	TRBJ2-3	TGTGCCAGCAGCTTAACCCGCCAGTGGACTAGCGGAACAGATACGCAGTATTTT	CASSLTRQWTSGTDTQYF
.	.	TRBV2	TRBJ1-5	TGTGCCAGCAGTGATTATAGGCAGCCCCAGCATTTT	CASSDYRQPQHF
.	TRBD1	TRBV19	TRBJ1-6	TGTGCCAGTAAGTACGGGACAGAGGAATCACCCCTCCACTTT	CASKYGTEESPLHF
.	.	TRBV28	TRBJ2-1	TGTGCCAGCAGTATCTCACTCAATGAGCAGTTCTTC	CASSISLNEQFF
.	.	TRBV29-1	TRBJ2-3	TGCAGCGCGAGACCCGCGGGGGCGATTACAGATACGCAGTATTTT	CSARPAGAITDTQYF
.	TRBD1	TRBV24-1	TRBJ2-1	TGTGCCACCAGATTCGGACAGGCACCTCTCTACAATGAGCAGTTCTTC	CATRFGQAPLYNEQFF
.	.	TRBV6-5	TRBJ2-2	TGTGCCAGCCCACGGCAGACGAACACCGGGGAGCTGTTTTTT	CASPRQTNTGELFF
.	TRBD2	TRBV4-2	TRBJ2-7	TGTGCCAGCAGCACCCGGACTAGCGGGAGCTACGAGCAGTACTTC	CASSTRTSGSYEQYF
.	TRBD1	TRBV24-1	TRBJ2-5	TGTGCCACCAGTGATTCCGGACAGGCTTTCCAAGAGACCCAGTACTTC	CATSDSGQAFQETQYF
once	.	TRBV4-1	TRBJ2-7	TGCGCCAGCACCCCCTCTCGGAGCGCCTCCTACGAGCAGTACTTC	CASTPSRSASYEQYF
.	.	TRBV7-3	TRBJ2-7	TGTGCCAGCAGCTGGACCGCAGCAGCCGAGCAGTACTTC	CASSWTAAAEQYF
.	.	TRBV29-1	TRBJ2-3	TGCAGCGCATACAGGGTTCGGGCAGATACGCAGTATTTT	CSAYRVRADTQYF
.	.	TRBV9	TRBJ1-3	TGTGCCAGCAGCGTAGTGGGGGACTCTGGAAACACCATATATTTT	CASSVVGDSGNTIYF
.	TRBD1	TRBV19	TRBJ2-1	TGTGCCAGTAGTAGGACAGGGGAGGCCAATGAGCAGTTCTTC	CASSRTGEANEQFF
.	TRBD1	TRBV7-9	TRBJ1-6	TGTGCCAGCAGCTCTCCGGGACAGGGAGATTCACCCCTCCACTTT	CASSSPGQGDSPLHF
few	.	TRBV3-1/TRBV3-2	TRBJ1-3	TGTGCCAGCAGCCAAGATTCGAGGCGGGGGGGCGCGGTAGGAAACACCATATATTTT	CASSQDSRRGGAVGNTIYF
.	.	TRBV2	TRBJ2-2	TGTGCCAGCAGGGCGAACGCCGGGGAGCTGTTTTTT	CASRANAGELFF
.	TRBD1	TRBV18	TRBJ1-5	TGTGCCAGCTCATCCTCGGGACAGCGCAATCAGCCCCAGCATTTT	CASSSSGQRNQPQHF
.	.	TRBV7-9	TRBJ2-1	TGTGCCAGCAGCTTAGTACTAGCTGGCAATGAGCAGTTCTTC	CASSLVLAGNEQFF
.	.	TRBV14	TRBJ2-1	TGTGCCAGCAGCCAAGATTGGAGTTCCACAAGCTCCTACAATGAGCAGTTCTTC	CASSQDWSSTSSYNEQFF
.	TRBD2	TRBV7-2	TRBJ2-1	TGTGCCAGCAGCTTAGGCCCTAGCGGGAGTTGGAATGAGCAGTTCTTC	CASSLGPSGSWNEQFF
.	TRBD1	TRBV11-3	TRBJ1-2	TGTGCCAGCAGCTTAGGGGGACAGGGGGCAAACTATGGCTACACCTTC	CASSLGGQGANYGYTF